Following are 6 T cell receptor beta chains from one sample sequenced in a study of blood T cells in healthy people across ages. A J-beta primer mix and a sample-barcoded 5' primer were used in a second PCR of about 6 to 12 cycles. TCRdb reanalysed the 5' RACE reads using MiXCR and keeps one entry per CDR3 protein. The repertoire holds 2 million or so distinct CDR3 sequences, with roughly 52% as singletons. The sequencing input was blood. Every receptor here comes from a woman between 40 and 55 years old in good health.

The gene calls are TRBV6-6 and TRBJ2-5; no clear D gene. The DNA end is more similar to TRBJ2-7, so the J call may be wrong. Germline values: CDR1 MNHNY, CDR2 SVGAGI (reference sequence). CDR3 length equals 13 residues. The CDR3 reads CASSHGTGHEQYF. CDR3 coding DNA: TGTGCCAGCAGTCACGGCACGGGCCACGAGCAGTACTTC.

This clonotype was recorded once. J is TRBJ1-1 and V is TRBV27; 8 bases align to TRBD1. This CDR3 spans 16 amino acids. CDR1 and CDR2 from the germline V gene are MNHEY and SMNVEV (reference sequence). Trimming cost V 6 bases and J 4 bases; bases outside gene matches: 13. The CDR3 DNA reads as TGTGCCAGCAGGGCATCCCGAACAGGGGGGGGCACTGAAGCTTTCTTT. Translating gives CASRASRTGGGTEAFF.

In its sample, this clonotype was seen a few times. J is TRBJ2-1 and V is TRBV18, with D uncertain. Germline CDR1 reads KGHSH; CDR2 reads LQKENI. V was trimmed by 3 bases and J by 6 bases, leaving 15 bases between them. The CDR3 totals 15 residues. CDR3 coding DNA: TGTGCCAGCTCACCTCTGAAGAAATACCCCAATGAGCAGTTCTTC. Its translation: CASSPLKKYPNEQFF.

Only a few counts were recorded for this clonotype. The V gene is TRBV20-1, the J gene TRBJ2-5, with TRBD1 matching over 7 bases. The DNA matches TRBJ2-7 better at its end, which makes the J call doubtful. Per germline, CDR1 DFQATT and CDR2 SNEGSKA (reference sequence). The CDR3 extends over 12 amino acids. The CDR3 sequence is CSASSDRDEQYF. CDR3 DNA: TGCAGTGCTAGTTCCGACAGGGACGAGCAGTACTTC.

This clonotype was seen just once. The genes are TRBV13 and TRBJ1-2, with 8 bases that match TRBD1. The CDR3 extends over 15 amino acids. J was trimmed by 5 bases and V by 1 base; bases with no gene match: 6. Germline V gives CDR1 PRHDT, CDR2 FYEKMQ (reference sequence). The CDR3 region has the DNA TGTGCCAGCAGCTTAGACGCAGGGGGCTTGTATGGCTACACCTTC. Translating gives CASSLDAGGLYGYTF.

The chain couples TRBV7-2 to TRBJ2-5, with 7 bases matching TRBD1. This CDR3 spans 15 amino acids. V dropped 5 bases and J dropped 2; count of bases not matched to a gene: 8. Germline CDR1 SGHTA, CDR2 FQGNSA. CDR3 sequence reads: CASSLIPGQQETQYF. The CDR3, as DNA: TGTGCCAGCAGCCTAATACCGGGACAGCAAGAGACCCAGTACTTC. Filled out from reference TRBV7-2 and TRBJ2-5, the complete variable domain reads GAGVSQSPSNKVTEKGKDVELRCDPISGHTALYWYRQSLGQGLEFLIYFQGNSAPDKSGLPSDRFSAERTGGSVSTLTIQRTQQEDSAVYLCASSLIPGQQETQYFGPGTRLLVL.